This is a list of T cell receptor beta chains from one sample in a study of CD8 T cells in Susac syndrome. TCRdb ran MiXCR on the immunoSEQ multiplex PCR reads and lists one entry per CDR3 protein. The sample records under 150,000 distinct CDR3 sequences, about 90% being singletons. Sample: CD8+ T cells from PBMCs. All receptors come from a human donor with multiple sclerosis. CDR3s leave out the opening cysteine and the closing phenylalanine or tryptophan.

V gene,CDR3 protein
TRBV9,ASSADGGFTDTQY
TRBV3-1,ASSHRRGLNTEAF
TRBV6-1,ASSEEGEGVQETQY
TRBV2,ASTLGAEYIQY
TRBV4-3,ASSQGLRAGANYGYT
TRBV29-1,SVEDPTQGQGNTDTQY
TRBV5-4,ASSVVGFTEAF
TRBV15,AKNGTPPSSNQPQH
TRBV12-3/TRBV12-4,ASSIRVHEQY
TRBV27,ASSGQADGYT
TRBV9,ASSDGYYNEQF
TRBV3-1,ASSPSEEGAKGYT
TRBV6-6,ASSYSGPEAF
TRBV7-8,ASSLGGVVGQPQH
TRBV29-1,SVASSNEQF
TRBV7-2,ASSLVETVSDGYT
TRBV7-9,ASSLEPGPMQF
TRBV19,ASSFQQALEGYT
TRBV28,ASSFGTEAF
TRBV19,ASSITASNTEAF
TRBV29-1,SVQTENQPQH
TRBV7-9,ASSLELTGSGQPQH
TRBV12-3/TRBV12-4,ASSLPGQVKDYEQY
TRBV28,ASSPSTGPYGYT
TRBV7-9,ASSSGTGLDTIY
TRBV29-1,SALMRTGELF
TRBV9,ASSEGGSLTGTEAF
TRBV7-3,ASSAYGLAGTDTQY
TRBV6-2/TRBV6-3,ASSYVSNQPQH
TRBV2,ASSESASSYNEQF
TRBV5-6,ASSLEGGPPEAF
TRBV5-4,ASSYPGASPLYEQY
TRBV5-6,ASSLTGGQGTEAF
TRBV7-9,ASSSTTGTGYEQY
TRBV2,ASSDDSNTGELF
TRBV6-5,ASRPGQVMEKLF
TRBV30,ALRVWEDSAGELF
TRBV30,AWSSGTSAVTDTQY
TRBV9,ASSVDRASYNEQF
TRBV4-3,ASSQNSDIQSYEQY
TRBV5-1,ASSPTGGVREQY
TRBV11-1,ASSQTNRGRGAGEGTGELF
TRBV12-3/TRBV12-4,ASSLWVNTEAF
TRBV3-1,ASSQVWGGPPEAF
TRBV9,ASSGTSSEQF
TRBV19,ASTYYYGYT
TRBV3-1,ASSPTEPGNTIY
TRBV27,ASSFGTGATDTQY
TRBV27,ASSPSQILGAYNEQF
TRBV3-1,ASNPAGSSLETQY
TRBV20-1,SARDPDSSYNEQF
TRBV6-5,ASSQGQPQETQY
TRBV6-5,ASSYANEQF
TRBV12-3/TRBV12-4,ASLRSSSGYTGELF
TRBV13,ASSFSPGLSPHYEQY
TRBV29-1,SVDPGTGRGTGELF
TRBV20-1,SGLEVNEQF